The 31 T cell receptor beta chains given below trace back to one sample, sequenced in a study of spatial heterogeneity in lung cancer. Whole-study findings and limits: The number of expanded tumor alpha and beta chains correlated with mutation number.

TCRdb recomputed calls from the 5' RACE reads with MiXCR, one row per CDR3 protein. Among about 7,900 distinct CDR3 sequences listed, roughly 7% were seen once. The sample's time point: sample taken at primary tumor resection. No antigen has been identified for these receptors. The source was lung tumor tissue, collected at surgery. Every receptor here comes from a female donor with early-stage non-small cell lung cancer.

In its sample, this clonotype is medium-sized. This beta chain was picked up by a library intended for alpha chains and is off target, so its count carries little meaning. This chain uses TRBV6-1 with TRBJ2-1, with 9 bases matching TRBD1. CDR1 and CDR2 from the germline V gene are MNHNS and SASEGT. The ends lost 6 bases at V and 11 bases at J; junction bases unmatched: 8. The CDR3 extends over 13 amino acids. CDR3 loop: CASSTTGGVKQFF. DNA for the CDR3: TGTGCCAGCAGCACAACAGGGGGCGTAAAGCAGTTCTTC.

Only a few counts were recorded for this clonotype. Being off target in a library aimed at alpha chains, this beta chain has a size of little meaning. The CDR3 nucleotides are TGTGCCAGCAGTCCGCGTTGGACAGTCCAAGAGACCCAGTACTTC. Its translation: CASSPRWTVQETQYF. J is TRBJ2-5 and V is TRBV27; D may be TRBD1 (6 bases). The CDR3 contains 15 residues. V lost 5 bases, J lost 1 base, and 14 bases lay in between. Per germline, CDR1 MNHEY and CDR2 SMNVEV (reference sequence).

A remark on this clonotype: Since the library was made to target alpha chains, this beta chain is a stray read and its abundance is not meaningful. This chain links TRBV20-1 with TRBJ2-7; D is possibly TRBD2 (6 bases). Per the germline V gene, CDR1 is DFQATT and CDR2 is SNEGSKA (reference sequence). The CDR3 spans 13 residues. V lost 2 bases and J lost 3, with 11 bases in between. As DNA, the CDR3 is TGCAGTGCTAGATCCCCGGACTACTACGAGCAGTACTTC. This gives the protein CSARSPDYYEQYF.

As to this clonotype: A library prepared for alpha chains yielded this beta chain as an off-target read; its size is of little meaning. The J gene is TRBJ2-7, the V gene TRBV18; no clear D gene. The CDR3 contains 14 residues. The germline V gene encodes CDR1 KGHSH and CDR2 LQKENI. V was shortened by 0 bases and J by 4 bases, with 10 bases between the two germline ends. The DNA of the CDR3 is TGTGCCAGCTCACCACCGACAAGCAAATACGAGCAGTACTTC. Translated: CASSPPTSKYEQYF.

Sample share makes this clonotype medium-sized. Because this beta chain is a stray read in a library intended to capture alpha chains, its abundance should not be given much weight. The chain employs TRBV5-1 and TRBJ1-2, with a tentative D call TRBD1 (6 bases). The CDR3 covers 15 residues. Trimming left V 1 base short and J 4 bases short, with 14 bases between. Germline values: CDR1 SGHRS, CDR2 YFSETQ. This CDR3 reads CASSLSGQHTYGYTF. The CDR3 DNA reads TGCGCCAGCAGCTTGTCGGGACAACACACCTATGGCTACACCTTC.

The sample holds many counts of this clonotype. With the library built for alpha chains, this beta chain is off target and its frequency is not meaningful. The chain is built from TRBV2 and TRBJ2-1; 8 nucleotides line up with TRBD2. With V trimmed by 7 bases and J by 4 bases, 3 bases remained unmatched. The CDR3 length is 13 residues. Germline assignment: CDR1 SNHLY and CDR2 FYNNEI. This CDR3 reads CASKPSGYNEQFF. The CDR3 region has the DNA TGTGCCAGCAAACCTAGCGGGTACAATGAGCAGTTCTTC.

A note on this clonotype: Being off target in a library aimed at alpha chains, this beta chain has a size of little meaning. This sequence joins TRBV3-1 and TRBJ2-1, with D perhaps matching TRBD1 (5 bases). The germline V gene encodes CDR1 LGHDT and CDR2 YNNKEL (reference sequence). There are 12 residues in the CDR3. Trimming removed 1 base from V and 9 bases from J, with 7 bases in between. Here the CDR3 DNA reads TGTGCCAGCAGCCAAGTAGGGGCTGAGCAGTTCTTC. Translated: CASSQVGAEQFF.

Only a few counts were recorded for this clonotype. Since it is a stray read in a library aimed at alpha chains, this beta chain has a size that is not meaningful. The CDR3 region is CASSLQGISSNQPQHF. CDR3 sequence (DNA): TGTGCCAGCAGCTTGCAGGGAATTTCTAGCAATCAGCCCCAGCATTTT. The chain combines TRBV5-5 with TRBJ1-5; D possibly corresponds to TRBD1 (5 bases). The CDR3 runs 16 residues. The V gene's germline CDR1 is SGHKS and CDR2 YYEKEE (reference sequence). The V end was cut by 1 base, the J end by 0 bases, with 11 bases between.

This clonotype has a count of ten or more. As an off-target read in a library built for alpha chains, this beta chain has a frequency of little significance. The V call is TRBV12-3 or TRBV12-4, the J call TRBJ1-2, with D unresolved. Trimming removed 6 bases at V and 3 bases at J, with 8 bases between. The CDR3 extends over 12 amino acids. CDR3 loop: CASSPLDYGYTF. CDR3 sequence (DNA): TGTGCCAGCAGCCCGCTTGACTATGGCTACACCTTC.

This clonotype was recorded at least ten times. A library prepared for alpha chains yielded this beta chain as an off-target read; its size is of little meaning. The chain employs TRBV27 and TRBJ2-7, with D perhaps TRBD1 (5 bases). The CDR3 sequence is 14 residues long. V lost 5 bases and J lost 5, with 16 bases in between. Germline V gene lookup returns CDR1 MNHEY and CDR2 SMNVEV (reference sequence). This chain's CDR3 is CASSPRTYTDEQYF. In DNA, the CDR3 is TGTGCCAGCAGTCCCAGGACATATACGGACGAGCAGTACTTC.

This clonotype was seen at least ten times. The library was designed around alpha chains, so this beta chain is a stray read whose abundance carries little weight. This chain links TRBV29-1 with TRBJ2-7; 8 bases are shared with TRBD1. The CDR3 is 13 residues long. CDR1 and CDR2 from the germline V gene are SQVTM and ANQGSEA. V dropped 2 bases and J dropped 2; count of bases not matched to a gene: 2. In DNA form, the CDR3 reads TGCAGCGTTGAAAGACAGGGGACCTACGAGCAGTACTTC. It yields the protein CSVERQGTYEQYF.

By proportion, this clonotype is large. For a library built for alpha chains, this beta chain is a stray read; little rests on its size. The chain couples TRBV7-6 to TRBJ2-5; D gene uncertain. The CDR3 is 12 residues long. Germline lookup yields CDR1 SGHVS and CDR2 FNYEAQ. V lost 4 bases to trimming and J lost 2 bases, with 5 bases between them. CDR3 residues: CASSWIQETQYF. The DNA of the CDR3 is TGTGCCAGCAGCTGGATACAAGAGACCCAGTACTTC.

This clonotype has a count of ten or more. Because the library targeted alpha chains, this beta chain is an off-target read whose size means little. The CDR3 loop is CSARDSGWGTGELFF. CDR3 sequence (DNA): TGCAGTGCTAGAGACTCTGGCTGGGGCACCGGGGAGCTGTTTTTT. The rearrangement joins TRBV20-1 to TRBJ2-2; D not resolved. This CDR3 region has 15 residues. The V and J ends lost 0 bases and 4 bases respectively, with 12 bases between them. Germline CDR1 is DFQATT and CDR2 is SNEGSKA (reference sequence).

This clonotype is deemed medium-sized. This beta chain lies outside the target of a library built for alpha chains; its clone size means little. The chain joins TRBV2 to TRBJ1-1; D unresolved. Trimming took off 5 bases at V and 1 base at J, with 5 bases between the two ends. This CDR3 contains 12 residues. The germline gives CDR1 SNHLY, CDR2 FYNNEI. This CDR3 reads CASSWRNTEAFF. CDR3 DNA: TGTGCCAGCAGTTGGAGGAACACTGAAGCTTTCTTT.

This clonotype was seen many times. This beta chain came through as a stray read in a library set up for alpha chains, and its size says little. The chain recombines TRBV5-4 with TRBJ2-1; D not resolved. Trimming took off 4 bases at V and 2 bases at J, with 13 bases between the two ends. CDR3 size: 15 residues. Germline-derived CDR1 and CDR2 are SGHNT and YYREEE (reference sequence). CDR3 coding DNA: TGTGCCAGCAGCCGTGCCGGACCCCCCTACAATGAGCAGTTCTTC. Its translation: CASSRAGPPYNEQFF. Together with reference TRBV5-4 and TRBJ2-1, the CDR3 gives the full variable domain: ETGVTQSPTHLIKTRGQQVTLRCSSQSGHNTVSWYQQALGQGPQFIFQYYREEENGRGNFPPRFSGLQFPNYSSELNVNALELDDSALYLCASSRAGPPYNEQFFGPGTRLTVL.

There are many counts of this clonotype. Since it is a stray read in a library aimed at alpha chains, this beta chain has a size that is not meaningful. The chain has TRBV19 and TRBJ1-4, with D hard to call. The CDR3 length is 14 residues. CDR1 and CDR2 (germline): LNHDA, SQIVND (reference sequence). Trimming shortened V by 6 bases and J by 0 bases, and 8 bases separated the two germline ends. CDR3 sequence (DNA): TGTGCCAGTAGCAAATTTGCAACTAATGAAAAACTGTTTTTT. It translates to CASSKFATNEKLFF.

This clonotype was detected many times. This beta chain came through as a stray read in a library set up for alpha chains, and its size says little. The J gene is TRBJ2-3, the V gene TRBV2, with D possibly called TRBD1 or TRBD2 (6 bases each). CDR1 SNHLY and CDR2 FYNNEI come from the germline V gene. This CDR3 region has 14 residues. The germline V and J ends were trimmed by 4 bases and 4 bases, with 12 bases remaining between them. CDR3 loop: CASSAQGGSDTQYF. CDR3 nucleotide sequence: TGTGCCAGCAGTGCACAGGGAGGATCAGATACGCAGTATTTT.

This clonotype was detected many times. Because this beta chain is a stray read in a library intended to capture alpha chains, its abundance should not be given much weight. The V call is TRBV11-2, the J call TRBJ2-1; 13 positions match TRBD2. This CDR3 comprises 14 residues. J lost 4 bases, V lost 8 bases, and 2 bases had no gene match. Germline assignment: CDR1 SGHAT and CDR2 FQNNGV. CDR3 amino acids: CASEGLAGYNEQFF. CDR3 DNA sequence: TGTGCCAGCGAGGGACTAGCGGGGTACAATGAGCAGTTCTTC. Filled out from reference TRBV11-2 and TRBJ2-1, the complete variable domain reads EAGVAQSPRYKIIEKRQSVAFWCNPISGHATLYWYQQILGQGPKLLIQFQNNGVVDDSQLPKDRFSAERLKGVDSTLKIQPAKLEDSAVYLCASEGLAGYNEQFFGPGTRLTVL.

This clonotype was seen a few times. This beta chain represents an off-target read in a library built for alpha chains; its size is of limited meaning. This chain uses TRBV5-4 with TRBJ2-3, with D unresolved. The CDR3 sequence is 11 residues long. Trimming stripped 3 bases from V and 6 bases from J, with 5 bases between. Germline-derived CDR1 and CDR2 are SGHNT and YYREEE (reference sequence). In DNA form, the CDR3 reads TGTGCCAGCAGCTCCACGGATACGCAGTATTTT. This translates into CASSSTDTQYF.

Note on this clonotype: This beta chain is an off-target read within a library intended for alpha chains, so its frequency means little. The chain joins TRBV20-1 to TRBJ2-3; perhaps TRBD1 as D (6 bases). Deletions cut 5 bases from V and 1 base from J, with 10 bases between. The germline V gene encodes CDR1 DFQATT and CDR2 SNEGSKA (reference sequence). This CDR3 spans 13 amino acids. The CDR3 nucleotides read TGCAGTGCTGGACAGTCCCGCACAGATACGCAGTATTTT. As protein: CSAGQSRTDTQYF.

There are many counts of this clonotype. This beta chain is a stray read from a library made for alpha chains; its abundance is not meaningful. The chain combines TRBV5-1 with TRBJ1-1; 8 bases map to TRBD1. The V gene end was trimmed by 0 bases and the J gene end by 0 bases; junction bases not matched to a gene: 4. Germline CDR1 is SGHRS and CDR2 is YFSETQ. This CDR3 has 16 amino acids. The CDR3 bases are TGCGCCAGCAGCTTGGACAGGGGGACAATGAACACTGAAGCTTTCTTT. Translating gives CASSLDRGTMNTEAFF.

This clonotype was recorded at least ten times. At one end, the junction sequence differs from germline, possibly due to a read error. This beta chain slipped into a library made for alpha chains as a stray read, so its size is not meaningful. The J gene is TRBJ2-5, the V gene TRBV7-7; D is possibly TRBD1 (6 bases). The CDR3 is made up of 15 amino acids. Germline CDR1 and CDR2: SSHAT and FNYEAQ (reference sequence). CDR3 bases: TGTGCTAGCAGCCCAGATGGACAGACCCCTGAGACCCAGTACTTC. Its protein is CASSPDGQTPETQYF.

By share, this clonotype ranks as medium-sized. Being off target in a library aimed at alpha chains, this beta chain has a size of little meaning. The rearrangement links TRBV18 to TRBJ1-1; perhaps TRBD1 as D (5 bases). CDR3 size: 15 residues. Trimming pared 4 bases from V and 4 bases from J, leaving 16 bases between. Germline V gene sequence: CDR1 KGHSH, CDR2 LQKENI. CDR3 residues: CASSLRGGGSTEAFF. The CDR3 coding sequence is TGTGCCAGCTCACTCCGGGGGGGTGGTAGCACTGAAGCTTTCTTT.

With respect to this clonotype: Being off target in a library aimed at alpha chains, this beta chain has a size of little meaning. The chain uses TRBV28 and TRBJ1-1; possibly TRBD1 for D (5 bases). The germline gives CDR1 MDHEN, CDR2 SYDVKM. V was trimmed by 2 bases and J by 7 bases, leaving 11 bases between them. CDR3 length: 13 residues. The CDR3 loop is CASSLGGVNEAFF. For the CDR3, the DNA is TGTGCCAGCAGTTTAGGGGGGGTGAATGAAGCTTTCTTT.

By frequency in the sample, this clonotype is medium-sized. This beta chain came through as a stray read in a library set up for alpha chains, and its size says little. V gene TRBV29-1 combines with J gene TRBJ1-2; 8 bases agree with TRBD1. The ends lost 6 bases at V and 5 bases at J; junction bases unmatched: 8. The CDR3 sequence is 13 residues long. CDR1 is SQVTM and CDR2 is ANQGSEA in the germline V gene. CDR3 sequence: CSVTGEREYGYTF. In DNA, the CDR3 is TGCAGCGTGACAGGGGAAAGGGAGTATGGCTACACCTTC.

This clonotype was seen at least ten times. The library was designed around alpha chains, so this beta chain is a stray read whose abundance carries little weight. The chain is built from TRBV12-3 or TRBV12-4 and TRBJ1-3; D gene ambiguous. V was cut by 6 bases and J by 4 bases, with 10 bases left in between. This CDR3 is built from 13 residues. The CDR3, as DNA: TGTGCCAGCAGCCATACCGCCGGAAACACCATATATTTT. This translates into CASSHTAGNTIYF.

Within the sample, this clonotype is medium-sized. This beta chain is an unintended read in a library built for alpha chains; its size means little. The CDR3 spells CASSLGVSASGRSEQFF. The CDR3 DNA follows: TGTGCCAGCAGCTTAGGGGTCTCGGCTAGCGGGAGGTCTGAGCAGTTCTTC. The V call is TRBV13, the J call TRBJ2-1, with 11 bases that match TRBD2. CDR3 length equals 17 residues. Unmatched junction bases numbered 10, after V lost 0 bases and J lost 9 bases. Germline V gene lookup returns CDR1 PRHDT and CDR2 FYEKMQ (reference sequence).

On this clonotype itself: A library prepared for alpha chains yielded this beta chain as an off-target read; its size is of little meaning. The V gene is TRBV30, the J gene TRBJ1-1; 7 bases fit TRBD1. The CDR3 sequence is 13 residues long. V lost 1 base and J lost 5; bases outside the gene matches: 4. Germline values: CDR1 GTSNPN, CDR2 SVGIG (reference sequence). CDR3 residues: CAWSGKQGTEAFF. The DNA of the CDR3 is TGTGCCTGGAGTGGAAAACAGGGGACTGAAGCTTTCTTT.

Regarding this clonotype: A read error is possible here, since a much larger clone lies one base away. A library prepared for alpha chains yielded this beta chain as an off-target read; its size is of little meaning. This chain joins TRBV20-1 and TRBJ2-4; unclear D gene. This CDR3 is built from 14 residues. V dropped 8 bases and J dropped 2 bases, with 16 bases sitting between them. In germline, CDR1 is DFQATT, CDR2 SNEGSKA (reference sequence). CDR3 sequence (DNA): TGCAGTATCCCGGACCCGAGGCCCAAAAACATTCAGTACTTC. Protein product: CSIPDPRPKNIQYF.

By share, this clonotype ranks as medium-sized. Because this beta chain is a stray read in a library intended to capture alpha chains, its abundance should not be given much weight. The rearrangement uses TRBV10-3 and TRBJ2-3; D assignment may be TRBD1 or TRBD2 (5 bases each). Deletions cut 8 bases from V and 3 bases from J, with 18 bases between. Germline V CDR1 and CDR2: ENHRY, SYGVKD. The CDR3 extends over 15 amino acids. The CDR3 sequence is CAIALGDLGTDTQYF. The CDR3 coding sequence is TGTGCCATCGCTTTGGGGGACCTAGGTACAGATACGCAGTATTTT.

In its sample, this clonotype is medium-sized. Because the library targeted alpha chains, this beta chain is an off-target read whose size means little. V is TRBV24-1 and J is TRBJ2-5, with 8 bases identical to TRBD1. V lost 5 bases, J lost 4 bases, and 8 bases stayed unmatched. Germline CDR1 is KGHDR and CDR2 is SFDVKD. The CDR3 runs 15 residues. The CDR3 sequence is CATSVLDRVRETQYF. CDR3 DNA: TGTGCCACCAGTGTCCTGGACAGGGTTCGAGAGACCCAGTACTTC.